The entry that follows covers one TCR beta chain sequence. Its specificity is unknown. The test was conducted at deep level. Method: immunoSEQ multiplex PCR; TCRdb's copy keeps in-frame clones and lacks some. Of roughly 2.6 million clones listed, around 94% are singletons. Germline CDR1 and CDR2: SGHTA and FQGNSA. The V end lost 0 bases, the J end lost 6 bases, and 8 bases lay between the germline ends. The CDR3 is 13 residues long. These data belong to a study of shared clonotypes between healthy human individuals. Findings and caveats of the study: With few donors, the genetic and exposure-history diversity represented was limited. Clonotypes that were shared across a handful of donors made up approximately 5% of naive CD4 clonotypes.

This receptor was identified in a man in his late teens or twenties in good health. Input material: naive CD4+ T cells sorted from blood. Subset: CD45RA+ positively selected. The chain employs TRBV7-2 and TRBJ1-2; maybe TRBD1 (5 bases). In nucleotides, the CDR3 is TGTGCCAGCAGCTTAGCCCCGACAGATGGCTACACCTTC. It is translated as CASSLAPTDGYTF.